This T cell receptor beta chain was captured by sequencing in a study of blood T cell repertoires in COVID-19. About the study: In each case, the material was cDNA or gDNA derived from T cells, B-cell-depleted T cells, or PBMCs.

The repertoire was sequenced with immunoSEQ multiplex PCR; TCRdb's copy has only in-frame clones and lacks some. The sample carries approximately 480,000 clones, approximately 89% recorded once. This clone has only one observation. Enrolled during active infection, Seattle patients were then followed longitudinally. This TCR was recovered from a man aged 18 to 35 with COVID-19, enrolled during active disease. The sequenced sample consisted of peripheral blood.

The CDR3 is CASSLGQGVKAFF. CDR3 DNA: TGTGCCAGCAGTTTGGGACAGGGGGTCAAAGCTTTCTTT. The chain combines TRBV3-1 (or the pseudogene TRBV3-2) with TRBJ1-1; 11 bases align to TRBD1. The CDR3 has 13 amino acids. J lost 9 bases, V lost 6 bases, and 6 bases had no gene match. Germline V gene sequence: CDR1 LGHDT, CDR2 YNNKEL (reference sequence).